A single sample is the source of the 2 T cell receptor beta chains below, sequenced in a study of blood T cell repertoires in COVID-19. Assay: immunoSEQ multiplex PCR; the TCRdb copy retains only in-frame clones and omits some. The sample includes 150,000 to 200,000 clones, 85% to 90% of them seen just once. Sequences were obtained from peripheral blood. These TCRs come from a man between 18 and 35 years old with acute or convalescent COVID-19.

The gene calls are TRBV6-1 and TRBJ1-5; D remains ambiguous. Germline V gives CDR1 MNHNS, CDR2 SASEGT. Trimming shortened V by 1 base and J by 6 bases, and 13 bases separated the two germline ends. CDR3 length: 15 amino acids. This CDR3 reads CASSEEVAITQPQHF. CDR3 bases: TGTGCCAGCAGTGAAGAGGTAGCGATAACTCAGCCCCAGCATTTT.

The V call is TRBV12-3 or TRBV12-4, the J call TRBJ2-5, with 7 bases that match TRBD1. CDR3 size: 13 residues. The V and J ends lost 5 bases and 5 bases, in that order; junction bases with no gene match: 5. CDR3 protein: CASSTGAGETQYF. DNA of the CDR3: TGTGCCAGCAGTACAGGGGCGGGTGAGACCCAGTACTTC.